The sequence of this T cell receptor (beta chain) was determined in a study of CD8+ T cells in alopecia areata. Study-level results: Whereas mice showed it more clearly, TCR sharing across patients was murkier, possibly because of HLA. In lesional scalp, particularly from alopecia totalis/universalis, clonality was higher than in normal scalp.

This clone was seen a few times. What it recognizes is unknown. Once RNA had been extracted, it was reverse transcribed into cDNA to act as the sequencing template. Data came from immunoSEQ multiplex PCR; TCRdb stores just in-frame clones and leaves some out. The sample carries over 120,000 clones, around 50% recorded once. A FACSAria was used to sort CD4+ and CD8+ T cells. These cells came from PBMCs. J lost 3 bases, V lost 5 bases, and 7 bases had no gene match. In germline, CDR1 is SEHNR, CDR2 FQNEAQ (reference sequence). The CDR3 runs 16 residues. The chain combines TRBV7-9 with TRBJ1-4; 9 bases map to TRBD1. Source: CD4+ T cells sorted from blood, taken at week 0. The origin of this receptor is a human donor with alopecia areata. The CDR3 sequence is CASSTGQGRANEKLFF. In DNA form, the CDR3 reads TGTGCCAGCAGCACCGGACAGGGGAGAGCTAATGAAAAACTGTTTTTT. The full variable domain, in which reference TRBV7-9 and TRBJ1-4 provide the parts outside the CDR3, is DTGVSQNPRHKITKRGQNVTFRCDPISEHNRLYWYRQTLGQGPEFLTYFQNEAQLEKSRLLSDRFSAERPKGSFSTLEIQRTEQGDSAMYLCASSTGQGRANEKLFFGSGTQLSVL.